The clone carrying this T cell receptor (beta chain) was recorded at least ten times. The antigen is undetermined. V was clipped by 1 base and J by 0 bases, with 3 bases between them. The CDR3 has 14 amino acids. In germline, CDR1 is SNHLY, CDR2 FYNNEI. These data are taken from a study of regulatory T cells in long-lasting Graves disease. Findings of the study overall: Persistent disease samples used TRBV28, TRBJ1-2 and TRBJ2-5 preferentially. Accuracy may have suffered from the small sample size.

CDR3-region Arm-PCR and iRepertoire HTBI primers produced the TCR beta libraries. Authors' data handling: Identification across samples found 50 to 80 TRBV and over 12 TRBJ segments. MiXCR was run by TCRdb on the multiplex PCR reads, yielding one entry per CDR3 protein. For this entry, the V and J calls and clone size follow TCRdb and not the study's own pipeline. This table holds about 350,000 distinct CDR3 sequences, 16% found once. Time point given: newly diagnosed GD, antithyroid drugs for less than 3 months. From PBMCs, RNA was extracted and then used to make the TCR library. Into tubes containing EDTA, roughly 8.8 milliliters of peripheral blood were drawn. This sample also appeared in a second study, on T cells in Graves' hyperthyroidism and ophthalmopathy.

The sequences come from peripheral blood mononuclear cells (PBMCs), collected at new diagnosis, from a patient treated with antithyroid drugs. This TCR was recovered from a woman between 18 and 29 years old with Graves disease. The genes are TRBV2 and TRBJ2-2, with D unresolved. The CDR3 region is CASSEGSNTGELFF. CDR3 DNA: TGTGCCAGCAGTGAAGGTTCGAACACCGGGGAGCTGTTTTTT.